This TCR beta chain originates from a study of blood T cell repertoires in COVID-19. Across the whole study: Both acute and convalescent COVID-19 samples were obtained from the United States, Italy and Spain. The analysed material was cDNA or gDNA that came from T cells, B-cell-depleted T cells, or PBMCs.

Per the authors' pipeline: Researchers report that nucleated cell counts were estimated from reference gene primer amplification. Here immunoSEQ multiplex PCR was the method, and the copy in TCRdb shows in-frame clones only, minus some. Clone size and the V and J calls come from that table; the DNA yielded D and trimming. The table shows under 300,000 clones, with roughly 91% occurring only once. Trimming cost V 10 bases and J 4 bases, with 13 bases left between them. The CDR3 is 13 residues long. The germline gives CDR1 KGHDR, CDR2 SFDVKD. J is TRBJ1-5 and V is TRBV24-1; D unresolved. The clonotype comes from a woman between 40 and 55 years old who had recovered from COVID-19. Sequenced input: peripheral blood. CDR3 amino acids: CATAGQQNQPQHF. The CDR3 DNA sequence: TGTGCCACGGCGGGCCAACAGAATCAGCCCCAGCATTTT.